This TCR beta chain was sequenced during a study of blood T cell repertoires in COVID-19. Study overall: PBMCs, B-cell-depleted T cells, or T cells were the source of the cDNA or gDNA that made up the material.

Original analysis: Amplified reference gene primers provided the basis for estimating nucleated cell counts. Method: immunoSEQ multiplex PCR; TCRdb's copy keeps in-frame clones and lacks some. That table is the source of V, J and clone size, and D and trimming were worked out from the DNA. This sample has roughly 32,000 clones, with around 90% found just once. Germline CDR1 is MDHEN and CDR2 is SYDVKM. The CDR3 has 16 residues. V shed 6 bases and J shed 3 bases, with 17 bases lying between them. Sequencing was done on a sample of peripheral blood. The receptor was derived from a man between 45 and 60 years old with active or convalescent COVID-19. The chain couples TRBV28 to TRBJ2-2; TRBD2 is a possible D gene (6 bases). The CDR3 protein is CASSPSWDLYTGELFF. CDR3 in DNA: TGTGCCAGCAGCCCGTCCTGGGACTTATACACCGGGGAGCTGTTTTTT.